This T cell receptor (beta chain) was profiled in a study of cytomegalovirus exposure and HLA in healthy donors (dated by TCRdb to about 2017). For the wider study: A later analysis indicated that the 90 to 150 validation repertoires were generated on the platform also employed for the roughly 720 repertoires of the first cohort. The study combined high-throughput TCR immunosequencing, statistical association of individual TCRs with disease status, and machine learning to predict cytomegalovirus infection status. The study was designed to test whether signatures of past pathogen exposure could be identified by cataloging public T cell receptors. In addition to the first cohort of 500 to 850 subjects, a separate validation cohort of 120 different subjects was used.

The germline V gene yields SGDLS for CDR1 and YYNGEE for CDR2. The CDR3 sequence holds 14 residues, the cysteine and phenylalanine included. The only DNA kept is the CDR3, 42 bases in frame from the first base. Cut back by 4 bases and 1 base, the V and J ends lie 11 bases apart. Library method: the immunoSEQ multiplex PCR assay. The original pipeline was this. A statistical classification framework was developed to diagnose cytomegalovirus status using the catalog of TCR beta chain sequences. TCRdb took over this immuneACCESS table, retaining in-frame rearrangements with V and J assigned. Such tables are incomplete; in checked studies, under half of the missing clones stem from an unresolved V gene, and the remainder is unexplained. That table gives V, J and clone size, and the DNA gave D and trimming. Present in this sample are some 150,000 clones, 89% of which were seen just once. Of the sample, over 9% falls within the top ten clones.

Results the study describes overall, beyond this receptor: A total of 150 or so TCR beta chains were listed by the study as associated with cytomegalovirus. In vitro tests confirmed that three of the cytomegalovirus-associated TCR beta chains recognize cytomegalovirus antigens. The authors suggested that the approach could potentially be generalized to other disease states and immunological phenotypes. The classifier was reported to diagnose cytomegalovirus status with high specificity and sensitivity in both the original and validation cohorts. A later analysis lacked HLA typing for the validation cohort, so it scored co-occurrence in that cohort across all 120 or so repertoires. In a later analysis, TCRs clustered in the first cohort were found to also tend to co-occur in the 100 to 150 validation repertoires, with around 94% of cluster scores above 0. While some public TCRs were present in many individuals, most TCR sequences turned up only very rarely across donors.

Separate from the roughly 650-subject first cohort, the validation cohort of 90 to 150 subjects was the group to which the donors belonged. Remarks on this clone: The specificity of this receptor is unknown. Nothing much larger sits one base from this clone, and base qualities are not available.

The sequenced sample was PBMCs. The chain is assembled from TRBV9 and TRBJ1-1; D gene: possibly TRBD1, on 6 matching bases. The sequence was collected from a woman younger than 35 in good health and CMV-seropositive. The base sequence is TGTGCCAGCAGCCTAGGGACAAGGAACACTGAAGCTTTCTTT. Protein translation: CASSLGTRNTEAFF.